This entry describes one T cell receptor (beta chain). Other nucleotide sequences in the sample specify the same CDR3. This specimen comes from a study of control samples from healthy donors and cancer patients. Here immunoSEQ multiplex PCR was the method, and the copy in TCRdb shows in-frame clones only, minus some. The sample lists about 110,000 clones, roughly 88% occurring once. CDR1 is MNHEY, CDR2 SMNVEV, per germline (reference sequence). CDR3 length: 15 amino acids. The V end was cut by 5 bases, the J end by 0 bases, with 8 bases between. This chain connects TRBV27 to TRBJ2-6, with a possible D match to TRBD2 (5 bases). Source material: PBMCs. This receptor was taken from a woman aged 60 to 75 with lung cancer. The CDR3: CASSPRGSGANVLTF. CDR3 sequence (DNA): TGTGCCAGCAGTCCCCGGGGCTCTGGGGCCAACGTCCTGACTTTC.